Reported below is one TCR beta chain. Its target is not known. This sample is drawn from a study of T cells expressing NK-cell markers. The CDR3 runs 17 residues. CDR1 and CDR2 (germline): SNHLY, FYNNEI. TCR beta cDNA was made by 5'RACE template switching with UMIs. TCRdb reprocessed the 5' RACE reads, keeping one entry per CDR3 protein, no DNA. The table lists roughly 180,000 distinct CDR3 sequences. General observations from the study: A handful of donors likewise had their CD3+CD56-NKG2C+ fraction led by these clonotypes. NKG2C+ dominant clonotypes from a handful of donors made up roughly 1.0-7.0% of CD8+ T cells.

What was sequenced was blood T cells: a sorted CD56 or NKG2C T cell subset, CD4+ or CD8+ T cells, or bulk PBMC T cells (not recorded which). This clonotype originated in a man aged 18-69 years in good health. The chain combines TRBV2 with TRBJ2-6; TCRdb's D gene call, TRBD1, goes unchecked for lack of DNA. CDR3 amino acids: CASSHSDGGSGANVLTF.